These 17 T cell receptor beta chains were sequenced from one sample in a study of identical twins. MiXCR, applied by TCRdb to the 5' RACE reads, yields one record per CDR3 protein. The table lists 600,000 to 700,000 distinct CDR3 sequences, 20% to 25% of them singletons. These records were also assigned to another study, of T cells expressing NK-cell markers.

Sequenced: PBMCs. Receptor source: a woman under 30 in good health.

The V gene is TRBV5-5, the J gene TRBJ2-1; possibly TRBD2 for D (6 bases). V was clipped by 5 bases and J by 5 bases, with 17 bases between them. The germline V gene encodes CDR1 SGHKS and CDR2 YYEKEE (reference sequence). This CDR3 has 15 amino acids. The CDR3 sequence is CASRPLAGRNNEQFF. DNA for the CDR3: TGTGCCAGCAGACCCCTGGCAGGGAGGAACAATGAGCAGTTCTTC.

This clonotype was found many times. This CDR3 is CSASKWGYHEQFF. The CDR3 nucleotides are TGCAGTGCTAGCAAATGGGGTTACCATGAGCAGTTCTTC. This chain connects TRBV20-1 to TRBJ2-1, with D uncertain. Germline assignment: CDR1 DFQATT and CDR2 SNEGSKA (reference sequence). With 3 bases removed from V and 8 bases from J, the gap between germline ends came to 14 bases. This CDR3 is built from 13 residues.

This chain connects TRBV20-1 to TRBJ2-2; D remains ambiguous. The germline V gene has CDR1 DFQATT and CDR2 SNEGSKA (reference sequence). The CDR3 totals 12 residues. Between the trimmed V and J ends, which lost 3 bases and 6 bases, there was a span of 8 bases. Here the CDR3 DNA reads TGCAGTGCTAGGGTGGATGCCGGGGAGCTGTTTTTT. Translation gives CSARVDAGELFF.

The gene calls are TRBV20-1 and TRBJ2-5; perhaps TRBD2 as D (6 bases). The ends were cut back, 3 bases at V and 1 base at J, with 12 bases in the middle. Germline CDR1 DFQATT, CDR2 SNEGSKA (reference sequence). CDR3 length equals 14 residues. The CDR3 is CSASKPGGQETQYF. CDR3 nucleotide sequence: TGCAGTGCTAGCAAGCCCGGGGGCCAAGAGACCCAGTACTTC.

This clonotype occurred a few times. The V call is TRBV11-2, the J call TRBJ2-4; 13 bases are shared with TRBD2. With V trimmed by 6 bases and J by 2 bases, 4 bases remained unmatched. The V gene's germline CDR1 is SGHAT and CDR2 FQNNGV. The CDR3 runs to 16 residues. The CDR3 protein is CASSRTSGRSKNIQYF. CDR3 in DNA: TGTGCCAGCAGTAGGACTAGCGGGAGATCCAAAAACATTCAGTACTTC.

This chain links TRBV12-3 or TRBV12-4 with TRBJ1-6, with D unresolved. Between the trimmed V and J ends, which lost 0 bases and 9 bases, there was a span of 3 bases. This CDR3 has 12 residues. CDR3 in DNA: TGTGCCAGCAGTTTAGCTGGTTCACCCCTCCACTTT. It codes for CASSLAGSPLHF.

The chain uses TRBV29-1 and TRBJ2-3; D perhaps matches TRBD2 (5 bases). The germline gives CDR1 SQVTM, CDR2 ANQGSEA. Trimming cost V 7 bases and J 3 bases, with 14 bases left between them. The CDR3 consists of 13 residues. In DNA, the CDR3 is TGCAGCGGTCTAGAGTGGACTACAGATACGCAGTATTTT. It encodes CSGLEWTTDTQYF.

The J gene is TRBJ2-1, the V gene TRBV14; 7 bases fit TRBD2. This CDR3 spans 15 amino acids. Trimming at V came to 4 bases and at J to 2 bases, leaving 5 bases not matched to a gene. CDR1 and CDR2 from the germline V gene are SGHDN and FVKESK. The CDR3 coding sequence is TGTGCCAGCAGCCGAGCCGGGACTACCTACAATGAGCAGTTCTTC. This encodes CASSRAGTTYNEQFF.

The chain recombines TRBV4-3 with TRBJ2-1; tentatively, D is TRBD2 (6 bases). V was trimmed by 2 bases and J by 6 bases, leaving 14 bases between them. Germline assignment: CDR1 LGHNA and CDR2 YSLEER. This CDR3 contains 15 residues. The chain's CDR3 is CASSQYVTRSNEQFF. DNA of the CDR3: TGCGCCAGCAGCCAATATGTGACTAGATCCAATGAGCAGTTCTTC.

The V and J genes are TRBV4-1 and TRBJ2-2; 8 bases align to TRBD1. The V gene's germline CDR1 is MGHRA and CDR2 YSYEKL. This CDR3 contains 17 residues. V lost 4 bases and J lost 5; bases outside the gene matches: 12. This CDR3 is CASSPQRTGQNTGELFF. The CDR3 nucleotides read TGCGCCAGCAGCCCACAGAGGACAGGGCAAAATACCGGGGAGCTGTTTTTT.

The CDR3 loop is CASSYTGAQPQHF. The CDR3, as DNA: TGTGCCAGCAGTTACACGGGCGCTCAGCCCCAGCATTTT. The genes are TRBV6-6 and TRBJ1-5; D gene ambiguous. CDR3 size: 13 residues. The germline gives CDR1 MNHNY, CDR2 SVGAGI (reference sequence). Trimming left V 2 bases short and J 6 bases short, with 8 bases between.

This clonotype showed up just a few times. The chain uses TRBV3-1 and TRBJ1-1; D is possibly TRBD1 (6 bases). Germline values: CDR1 LGHDT, CDR2 YNNKEL (reference sequence). This CDR3 is 14 amino acids long. V was trimmed by 4 bases and J by 3 bases, leaving 12 bases between them. The CDR3 here is CASSPSGGHTEAFF. CDR3 sequence (DNA): TGTGCCAGCAGCCCAAGCGGGGGGCACACTGAAGCTTTCTTT.

The chain uses TRBV9 and TRBJ2-1; 8 nucleotides match TRBD2. With 6 bases clipped from V and 6 bases from J, the junction kept 8 bases outside the gene matches. The CDR3 totals 14 residues. CDR1 and CDR2 (germline): SGDLS, YYNGEE. As DNA, the CDR3 is TGTGCCAGCACCCCGGGACTAGACCCCAATGAGCAGTTCTTC. It yields the protein CASTPGLDPNEQFF.

The chain has TRBV12-3 or TRBV12-4 and TRBJ1-2; 7 bases are a match to TRBD1. V lost 2 bases and J lost 7; bases outside the gene matches: 7. The CDR3 totals 14 residues. The CDR3 spells CASSLTGVVTGYTF. The DNA for the CDR3 is TGTGCCAGCAGTTTAACAGGGGTGGTAACTGGCTACACCTTC.

Notes on this clonotype: One junction end does not reproduce the germline sequence, and a read error may be involved. The chain has TRBV5-1 and TRBJ1-1; maybe TRBD1 (5 bases). The length of the CDR3 is 14 residues. CDR1 SGHRS and CDR2 YFSETQ come from the germline V gene. The CDR3, as DNA: TGCGCCAGCAGCTTGGCTCCCGGGACTGCGAACCCCAACTTT. It translates to CASSLAPGTANPNF.

The V gene is TRBV5-6, the J gene TRBJ2-3; no clear D. V lost 0 bases to trimming and J lost 0 bases, with 11 bases between them. This CDR3 has 16 amino acids. Per germline, CDR1 SGHDT and CDR2 YYEEEE. Written as DNA, the CDR3 is TGTGCCAGCAGCTTGGCTGCTGTTCGGAGCACAGATACGCAGTATTTT. Translating gives CASSLAAVRSTDTQYF.

The chain carries TRBV12-3 or TRBV12-4 and TRBJ2-1; 8 bases line up with TRBD1. This CDR3 has 16 residues. The trim removed 6 bases at V and 4 bases at J, leaving 11 bases unmatched. DNA of the CDR3: TGTGCCAGCAGCCCCTTGACAGGGGCTTTTTACAATGAGCAGTTCTTC. The encoded protein is CASSPLTGAFYNEQFF.